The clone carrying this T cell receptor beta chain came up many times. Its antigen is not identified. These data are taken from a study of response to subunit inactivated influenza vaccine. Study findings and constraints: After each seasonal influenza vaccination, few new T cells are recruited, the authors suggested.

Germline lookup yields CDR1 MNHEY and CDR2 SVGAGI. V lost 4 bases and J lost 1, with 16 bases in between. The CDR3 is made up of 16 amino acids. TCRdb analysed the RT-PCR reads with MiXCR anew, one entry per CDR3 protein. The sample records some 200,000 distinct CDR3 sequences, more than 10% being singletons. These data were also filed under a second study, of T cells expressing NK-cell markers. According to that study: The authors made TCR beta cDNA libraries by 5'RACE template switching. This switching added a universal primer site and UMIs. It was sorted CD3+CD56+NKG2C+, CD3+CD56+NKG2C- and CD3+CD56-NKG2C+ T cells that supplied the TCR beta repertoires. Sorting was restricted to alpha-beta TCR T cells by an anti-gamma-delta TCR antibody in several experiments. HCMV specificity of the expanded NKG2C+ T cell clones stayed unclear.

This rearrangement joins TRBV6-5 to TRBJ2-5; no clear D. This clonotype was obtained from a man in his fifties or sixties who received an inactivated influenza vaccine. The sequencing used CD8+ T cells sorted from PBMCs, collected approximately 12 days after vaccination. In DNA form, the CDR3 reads TGTGCCAGCAGTTCCCTTGAATGGCAGGCCCAAGAGACCCAGTACTTC. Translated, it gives CASSSLEWQAQETQYF.